The clone carrying this TCR beta chain was detected only a few times. Antigen: not known. This sample was included in a study of CD8 T cells in ankylosing spondylitis. TCRdb re-analysed the 5' RACE reads in MiXCR, keeping a single row per CDR3 protein. The sample lists roughly 670,000 distinct CDR3 sequences; about 20% were seen once. Whole-study results and caveats: Within peripheral blood, clones linked to disease were CD8+ and relatively rare. Ankylosing spondylitis blood seemed to carry a telltale TCR beta motif made of several highly homologous variants.

This CDR3 region has 11 residues. Trimming removed 11 bases from V and 6 bases from J, with 13 bases in between. CDR1 is ENHRY, CDR2 SYGVKD, per germline. The chain joins TRBV10-3 to TRBJ1-1, with D possibly being TRBD1 (6 bases). Input material: blood, either unsorted or a sorted T cell fraction (not recorded which). This clonotype was sampled from a male donor with ankylosing spondylitis. CDR3 in amino acids: CAVQQGAEAFF. In DNA form, the CDR3 reads TGTGCCGTCCAACAGGGAGCTGAAGCTTTCTTT.